Included here is one T cell receptor beta chain sequence, with context. Its target is unknown. This specimen belongs to a study of vaccination and CD4 T cells after COVID-19. About the research overall: Cells received overlapping spike peptides from SARS-CoV-2, HCoV-NL63, HCoV-OC43 and HCoV-229E as stimulation.

Sequence data for DNA of cultured CD4+ T cells were generated by the Oncomine TCR Beta short-read assay. Genomic DNA was isolated from cultured CD4+ T cells. TCRdb reprocessed the PCR reads via MiXCR and lists one record per CDR3 protein. Here the sample spans around 19,000 distinct CDR3 sequences, 70% being singletons. This CDR3 spans 13 amino acids. The V and J ends lost 4 bases and 4 bases respectively, with 8 bases between them. Germline CDR1 SGHTA, CDR2 FQGNSA. Treatment indicated: approximately 9-day PBMC culture with coronavirus spike peptide pools or control peptides (ViraFEST assay). The TCR originated in a human donor who had recovered from COVID-19. Specimen: CD4+ T cells from blood, cultured in vitro. V and J are TRBV7-2 and TRBJ1-3; D remains ambiguous. The CDR3 sequence: CASSSSPGNTIYF. The CDR3 DNA reads as TGTGCCAGCAGCTCATCGCCGGGAAACACCATATATTTT. Supplemented by reference TRBV7-2 and TRBJ1-3, the full variable domain reads GAGVSQSPSNKVTEKGKDVELRCDPISGHTALYWYRQSLGQGLEFLIYFQGNSAPDKSGLPSDRFSAERTGGSVSTLTIQRTQQEDSAVYLCASSSSPGNTIYFGEGSWLTVV.